These T cell receptor beta chains were read from a single sample in a study of blood T cell repertoires in COVID-19. Assay used: immunoSEQ multiplex PCR; TCRdb lists only in-frame clones, some missing. This table holds 250,000 to 350,000 clones, about 81% found once. The material sequenced was peripheral blood. The receptors come from a human donor with COVID-19, enrolled during active disease. The donor label of this sample is uncertain. CDR3s include the opening cysteine and the closing phenylalanine or tryptophan. Each record gives: clone size, J gene, V gene, D gene, CDR3 DNA, CDR3 protein. The D gene is left open where the match is weak. Only some rows state a clone size, as once, few, many or a class for expanded clones.

once	TRBJ2-1	TRBV9	TRBD2	TGTGCCAGCAGCAGTAGCGGGAGCAGATCCTACAATGAGCAGTTCTTC	CASSSSGSRSYNEQFF
once	TRBJ2-7	TRBV3-1/TRBV3-2	TRBD1	TGTGCCAGCAGCTCGAAGGACAGGAACTACGAGCAGTACTTC	CASSSKDRNYEQYF
-	TRBJ1-6	TRBV5-4	-	TGTGCCAGCAGCTTGGCCATTTATTCACCCCTCCACTTT	CASSLAIYSPLHF
-	TRBJ2-3	TRBV13	TRBD1	TGTGCCAGCAGCCCAAGAGCCGGGACAGGGACAGATACGCAGTATTTT	CASSPRAGTGTDTQYF
once	TRBJ1-2	TRBV19	-	TGTGCCAGTACTCCTACAGGGTCTGGCTATGGCTACACCTTC	CASTPTGSGYGYTF
-	TRBJ2-3	TRBV6-1	-	TGTGCCAGCAGTGAACATGGGGCCCCGCTTAGCACAGATACGCAGTATTTT	CASSEHGAPLSTDTQYF
-	TRBJ1-2	TRBV2	TRBD1	TGTGCCAGCAGTGGGGACAGGGGGAATTATGGCTACACCTTC	CASSGDRGNYGYTF
-	TRBJ1-1	TRBV15	TRBD1	TGTGCCACCAGCAGGGGGACAGGGCTGGACACTGAAGCTTTCTTT	CATSRGTGLDTEAFF
-	TRBJ2-1	TRBV4-3	TRBD2	TGCGCCAGCAGCCAAGAGGCGGGAGTGAACAATGAGCAGTTCTTC	CASSQEAGVNNEQFF
-	TRBJ2-5	TRBV20-1	-	TGCAGTGCTAGTTCACAGGGTAGGCAGACCCAGTACTTC	CSASSQGRQTQYF
-	TRBJ1-4	TRBV9	TRBD1	TGTGCCAGCAGCCGCGACAGGGGGCCTCATTTCGGAAATGAAAAACTGTTTTTT	CASSRDRGPHFGNEKLFF
-	TRBJ1-5	TRBV29-1	-	TGCAGCGTCTCAGCGGGGGGGAATCAGCCCCAGCATTTT	CSVSAGGNQPQHF
once	TRBJ2-1	TRBV9	-	TGTGCCAGCAGCGTCTGGGGGCATAATGAGCAGTTCTTC	CASSVWGHNEQFF
-	TRBJ1-2	TRBV28	-	TGTGCCAGCAGTTTGGGCAGCTATGGCTACACCTTC	CASSLGSYGYTF
-	TRBJ1-2	TRBV19	-	TGTGCCAGTAGTATAGATCAAGAGACTTCGGGTGGCTACACCTTC	CASSIDQETSGGYTF
-	TRBJ1-2	TRBV7-3	-	TGTGCCAGCAGACCCCCCGTGAGAAGTATAGGCTACACCTTC	CASRPPVRSIGYTF
-	TRBJ1-3	TRBV5-1	-	TGCGCCAGCAGCTTGTCCGGGACAATTGACTCTGGAAACACCATATATTTT	CASSLSGTIDSGNTIYF
once	TRBJ2-7	TRBV5-1	-	TGCGCCAGCAGCTTGGAGGTTAGCGACCACCCCTACGAGCAGTACTTC	CASSLEVSDHPYEQYF
-	TRBJ2-3	TRBV18	-	TGTGCCAGCTCACGAACTAGTGGCAGGACAGATACGCAGTATTTT	CASSRTSGRTDTQYF
few	TRBJ2-3	TRBV4-2	-	TGTGCCAGCAGCCAAGGAGTTGAGGGGGGGAAGCAGTATTTT	CASSQGVEGGKQYF
-	TRBJ2-7	TRBV11-2	-	TGTGCCAGTGAACCACCCTCGAGCGCCCTAGCCGAGCAGTACTTC	CASEPPSSALAEQYF
-	TRBJ2-2	TRBV6-5	-	TGTGCCAGCCTCCTCGGGGGGCATATTGGGGAGCTGTTTTTT	CASLLGGHIGELFF
-	TRBJ2-7	TRBV4-3	-	TGCGCCAGCAGCTCCGGGGCCGGGAGCTCCTACGAGCAGTACTTC	CASSSGAGSSYEQYF
-	TRBJ1-2	TRBV7-3	TRBD1	TGTGCCAGCGCGCAAACAGGGGGCTCTGGCTACACCTTC	CASAQTGGSGYTF
-	TRBJ1-2	TRBV7-8	-	TGTGCCAGCAGCTTAGGAGGCTACCGGAACTATGGCTACACCTTC	CASSLGGYRNYGYTF
many	TRBJ2-4	TRBV27	TRBD1	TGTGCCAGCAGTCCTCGCCAGGGACAGGGGAGGGTCTTAACCAAAAACATTCAGTACTTC	CASSPRQGQGRVLTKNIQYF
-	TRBJ2-7	TRBV19	TRBD1	TGTGCCAGTAGTGGGACAGGGGCCTACGAGCAGTACTTC	CASSGTGAYEQYF
-	TRBJ2-5	TRBV7-2	TRBD1	TGTGCCAGCAGCTTAGAAGGACAGGCCGTGGAGACCCAGTACTTC	CASSLEGQAVETQYF
-	TRBJ2-3	TRBV6-5	TRBD2	TGTGCCAGCAGACGAAGCGGGAGTAGCACAGATACGCAGTATTTT	CASRRSGSSTDTQYF
-	TRBJ2-1	TRBV2	-	TGTGCCAGCAACGAGGGATTTTACAATGAGCAGTTCTTC	CASNEGFYNEQFF
-	TRBJ1-5	TRBV5-1	-	TGCGCCAGCAGCTTGGGATCTGGCTTCGAGGAGCCCCAGCATTTT	CASSLGSGFEEPQHF
-	TRBJ1-1	TRBV7-8	-	TGTGCCAGCAGCTTAGGGGGAGTTGACACTGAAGCTTTCTTT	CASSLGGVDTEAFF
-	TRBJ2-1	TRBV5-4	TRBD1	TGTGCCAGCAGCCCGTCCGGGACAGGGAGGTACAATGAGCAGTTCTTC	CASSPSGTGRYNEQFF
-	TRBJ1-6	TRBV6-5	TRBD1	TGTGCCAGCAGCCAAACAGGGGAACAAGGCCACTTT	CASSQTGEQGHF
-	TRBJ1-6	TRBV18	-	TGTGCCAGCTCTGAGAGAGTGGGTTCGGGTTCACCCCTCCACTTT	CASSERVGSGSPLHF
-	TRBJ1-5	TRBV20-1	-	TGCAGTGCTAGTCCCGGGATCCAGCCCCAGCATTTT	CSASPGIQPQHF
-	TRBJ1-1	TRBV30	-	TGTGCCTGGAGTAGGGGGACTGAAGCTTTCTTT	CAWSRGTEAFF
-	TRBJ2-1	TRBV4-1	TRBD1	TGCGCCAGCAGCCGCGGACAGGGGGTGAATGAGCAGTTCTTC	CASSRGQGVNEQFF
once	TRBJ1-6	TRBV5-1	-	TGCGCCAGCAGCTTAGAGGACTTGTATAATTCACCCCTCCACTTT	CASSLEDLYNSPLHF
-	TRBJ1-2	TRBV27	-	TGTGCCAGCAGTTTATCGTTAGACGGGGTTGGCTACACCTTC	CASSLSLDGVGYTF
-	TRBJ2-3	TRBV9	-	TGTGCCAGCAGCGTAAGGGCTAGCGCCTGGAGGACAGATACGCAGTATTTT	CASSVRASAWRTDTQYF
-	TRBJ2-5	TRBV5-1	TRBD2	TGCGCCAGCAGCTTTGGGGGGACTAGAAACCAAGAGACCCAGTACTTC	CASSFGGTRNQETQYF
once	TRBJ1-1	TRBV9	-	TGTGCCAGCAGCGCAGGTCGAAGGGAGGACACTGAAGCTTTCTTT	CASSAGRREDTEAFF
-	TRBJ2-2	TRBV5-1	-	TGCGCCAGCAGCTTGGGACTAGGCGACACCGGGGAGCTGTTTTTT	CASSLGLGDTGELFF
-	TRBJ2-3	TRBV6-6	-	TGTGCCAGCAGTCGCCTACTCGGTTGGCCTGCGGGGACAGATACGCAGTATTTT	CASSRLLGWPAGTDTQYF